These T cell receptor beta chains were read from a single sample in a study of early T cells in non-severe SARS-CoV-2 infection. TCRdb reprocessed the 5' RACE reads via MiXCR and lists one record per CDR3 protein. The data hold roughly 99,000 distinct CDR3 sequences, with around 10% observed a single time. The sequencing input was whole blood. These receptor sequences come from an adult who was a healthcare worker with PCR-confirmed SARS-CoV-2 infection or an uninfected control (not recorded which). Both conserved end residues are part of each CDR3. D genes are given only for firm matches. Size is omitted from some rows. Given values are once, few, many or a class for expanded clones.

. | TRBJ2-2 | 11 | TRBV7-6 | . | TGTGCCAGCAGCTTAGAGGGGGAGCTGTTTTTT | CASSLEGELFF
many | TRBJ2-1 | 17 | TRBV7-6 | TRBD2 | TGTGCCAGCAGCTCTACCCTCACTAGCGGGAGATACAATGAGCAGTTCTTC | CASSSTLTSGRYNEQFF
many | TRBJ1-5 | 13 | TRBV20-1 | . | TGCAGTGCTAGTCTCCAGATGGGGCAGCCCCAGCATTTT | CSASLQMGQPQHF
. | TRBJ2-7 | 15 | TRBV5-1 | TRBD2 | TGCGCCAGCAGCTTGACTAGCGGGAGAGGTAACGAGCAGTACTTC | CASSLTSGRGNEQYF
few | TRBJ2-5 | 16 | TRBV12-3/TRBV12-4 | TRBD2 | TGTGCCAGCAGCCAGACACCGACTAGCGGACAAGAGACCCAGTACTTC | CASSQTPTSGQETQYF
many | TRBJ2-3 | 14 | TRBV7-8 | TRBD2 | TGTGCCAGCAGCTCGCTAGCGGAAACAGATACGCAGTATTTT | CASSSLAETDTQYF
many | TRBJ2-1 | 14 | TRBV19 | . | TGTGCCAGTAGTATCTTGGCAGACGGGTCCCCTCAGTTCTTC | CASSILADGSPQFF
many | TRBJ2-1 | 14 | TRBV27 | TRBD1 | TGTGCCAGCAGTTTATCGCGCAGGACAGGGCAGCAGTTCTTC | CASSLSRRTGQQFF
many | TRBJ2-1 | 11 | TRBV28 | . | TGTGCCAGCAGCTTGTTGAATGAGCAGTTCTTC | CASSLLNEQFF
many | TRBJ1-5 | 12 | TRBV7-2 | . | TGTGCCAGCAGCTTAGACATTACGCCCCAGCATTTT | CASSLDITPQHF
. | TRBJ2-5 | 13 | TRBV28 | . | TGTGCCAGCAGTTTGGGCTGGCGAGAGACCCAGTACTTC | CASSLGWRETQYF
few | TRBJ2-7 | 14 | TRBV20-1 | . | TGCAGTGCTAGCGGTAGCCATCAACTCTACGAGCAGTACTTC | CSASGSHQLYEQYF
. | TRBJ1-4 | 14 | TRBV12-3/TRBV12-4 | . | TGTGCCAGCAGTTTGAGGGGTAGAGGTGAAAAACTGTTTTTT | CASSLRGRGEKLFF